This TCR beta chain is drawn from a study of blood T cell repertoires in COVID-19. As for the study in general: The analysed material was cDNA or gDNA that came from T cells, B-cell-depleted T cells, or PBMCs.

In the authors' methods: Estimation of nucleated cell counts was performed using reference gene primer amplification. Clones were read by immunoSEQ multiplex PCR, and TCRdb kept only the in-frame ones, dropping some. The V and J calls and clone size come from that table; D and trimming were worked out from the DNA. Of fewer than 500,000 clones detected, about 90% appear once; the ten largest clones hold roughly 0.87%. In germline, CDR1 is SGHNT, CDR2 YYREEE (reference sequence). V was clipped by 0 bases and J by 1 base, with 5 bases between them. This CDR3 comprises 14 residues. What was sequenced was peripheral blood. The V and J genes are TRBV5-4 and TRBJ1-5; unclear D gene. The receptor's source is a young man with COVID-19, enrolled during active disease. The CDR3 loop reads CASSLVGSNQPQHF. In nucleotides, the CDR3 is TGTGCCAGCAGCTTGGTCGGGAGCAATCAGCCCCAGCATTTT. Supplemented by reference TRBV5-4 and TRBJ1-5, the full variable domain reads ETGVTQSPTHLIKTRGQQVTLRCSSQSGHNTVSWYQQALGQGPQFIFQYYREEENGRGNFPPRFSGLQFPNYSSELNVNALELDDSALYLCASSLVGSNQPQHFGDGTRLSIL.